These 25 T cell receptor beta chains share one sample of origin, sequenced in a study of blood T cell repertoires in COVID-19. Profiling relied on immunoSEQ multiplex PCR, and the TCRdb table lists in-frame clones only, not all of them. The table lists roughly 100,000 clones, more than 80% of them singletons. Sample: peripheral blood. The source of these receptors is an elderly man with COVID-19, enrolled during active disease.

CDR3 region: CASSIMGLAGSTDTQYF. For the CDR3, the DNA is TGTGCCAGTAGTATTATGGGACTAGCGGGGAGCACAGATACGCAGTATTTT. The J gene is TRBJ2-3, the V gene TRBV19, with TRBD2 matching 13 bases. In germline, CDR1 is LNHDA, CDR2 SQIVND (reference sequence). After removal of 3 bases from V and 0 bases from J, the junction contained 3 bases not matched to a gene. The CDR3 length is 17 residues. The full variable domain, in which reference TRBV19 and TRBJ2-3 provide the parts outside the CDR3, is DGGITQSPKYLFRKEGQNVTLSCEQNLNHDAMYWYRQDPGQGLRLIYYSQIVNDFQKGDIAEGYSVSREKKESFPLTVTSAQKNPTAFYLCASSIMGLAGSTDTQYFGPGTRLTVL.

This clone came up once. V usage is TRBV12-5 and J usage is TRBJ1-1; possibly TRBD1 for D (6 bases). The CDR3 covers 15 residues. Deletions cut 4 bases from V and 0 bases from J, with 12 bases between. CDR1 LGHNT and CDR2 FRNRAP come from the germline V gene. CDR3 sequence (DNA): TGTGCTAGTGGTTCGCGGGGGCGCTTGAACACTGAAGCTTTCTTT. It yields the protein CASGSRGRLNTEAFF.

The chain joins TRBV5-8 to TRBJ1-6, with D possibly matching TRBD1 (5 bases). V lost 2 bases and J 7 bases, leaving 10 bases between the germline ends. This CDR3 is 14 amino acids long. Looked up from germline, CDR1 is SGHTS and CDR2 is YDEGEE. The CDR3 spells CASSFRARNSPLHF. The CDR3 region has the DNA TGTGCCAGCAGCTTCAGGGCGAGGAATTCACCCCTCCACTTT.

V and J are TRBV19 and TRBJ1-1; no reliable D call. Trimming removed 1 base at V and 5 bases at J, with 8 bases between. The CDR3 is made up of 13 amino acids. Looked up from germline, CDR1 is LNHDA and CDR2 is SQIVND (reference sequence). DNA of the CDR3: TGTGCCAGTAGTATAGGCACGGGTACTGAAGCTTTCTTT. This sequence encodes CASSIGTGTEAFF.

This clone has a handful of counts. The rearrangement links TRBV19 to TRBJ2-5; 7 bases align to TRBD1. CDR1 LNHDA and CDR2 SQIVND come from the germline V gene (reference sequence). V lost 6 bases and J lost 1; bases outside the gene matches: 8. This CDR3 contains 15 residues. The CDR3 is CASSYRDSIQETQYF. The CDR3 coding sequence is TGTGCCAGTAGCTACCGGGACAGCATCCAAGAGACCCAGTACTTC.

The chain has TRBV4-1 and TRBJ1-1; D not certain. The CDR3 spans 15 residues. Germline-derived CDR1 and CDR2 are MGHRA and YSYEKL. Trimming removed 0 bases at V and 0 bases at J, with 8 bases between. The DNA for the CDR3 is TGCGCCAGCAGCCAAGAAGCCGACTTGAACACTGAAGCTTTCTTT. This codes for CASSQEADLNTEAFF.

The chain has TRBV7-3 and TRBJ2-1; 10 positions agree with TRBD1. Losses at the gene ends were 3 bases for V and 6 bases for J; bases not matched to a gene: 5. The CDR3 spans 15 residues. Per germline, CDR1 SGHTA and CDR2 FQGTGA. The CDR3 region is CASSFGQGESNEQFF. CDR3 bases: TGTGCCAGCAGCTTCGGACAGGGGGAGAGCAATGAGCAGTTCTTC.

The rearrangement links TRBV7-2 to TRBJ2-5; D perhaps matches TRBD1 (5 bases). CDR3 length: 15 residues. V gave up 5 bases and J gave up 5 bases, with 18 bases separating them. From germline, CDR1 is SGHTA and CDR2 FQGNSA. CDR3 DNA sequence: TGTGCCAGCAGCGGCCTCAGGGCTCCGGCCGAGACCCAGTACTTC. Translated: CASSGLRAPAETQYF.

The chain's CDR3 is CASSQEIRQGASGYTF. CDR3 in DNA: TGCGCCAGCAGCCAAGAGATAAGGCAGGGGGCCAGTGGCTACACCTTC. J is TRBJ1-2 and V is TRBV4-3; TRBD1 aligns across 8 bases. The CDR3 contains 16 residues. Germline trimming cut 0 bases from V and 7 bases from J; bases unmatched to any gene: 10. Germline CDR1 is LGHNA and CDR2 is YSLEER.

This clone turned up a few times. The rearrangement links TRBV2 to TRBJ1-6; 10 bases line up with TRBD1. From germline, CDR1 is SNHLY and CDR2 FYNNEI. V lost 8 bases to trimming and J lost 10 bases; unmatched junction nucleotides: 11. This CDR3 is built from 15 residues. CDR3 bases: TGTGCCAGCGGACCCTGGGACAGGGGAAACTCACCCCTCCACTTT. Translated, it gives CASGPWDRGNSPLHF.

This chain connects TRBV24-1 to TRBJ2-3, with D possibly matching TRBD2 (5 bases). CDR1 is KGHDR and CDR2 is SFDVKD in the germline V gene. V shed 1 base and J shed 10 bases, with 11 bases lying between them. The CDR3 runs to 13 residues. DNA for the CDR3: TGTGCCACCAGTGATTTTGCGACTACCGCGCAGTATTTT. This codes for CATSDFATTAQYF.

This clone showed up many times. V is TRBV28 and J is TRBJ1-1; D is undetermined. The length of the CDR3 is 14 residues. The germline CDR1 and CDR2 sequences are MDHEN and SYDVKM. Trimming left V 8 bases short and J 1 base short, with 14 bases between. CDR3 protein: CASDLRPGNTEAFF. The CDR3 nucleotides read TGTGCCAGCGACCTTCGCCCGGGGAACACTGAAGCTTTCTTT.

With respect to this clone: Other DNA sequences in the sample encode the same CDR3. CDR3 DNA sequence: TGTGCCAGCAGCCAAGGTGCAGGGACCTACGAGCAGTACTTC. It codes for CASSQGAGTYEQYF. The rearrangement joins TRBV3-1 (or the pseudogene TRBV3-2) to TRBJ2-7; maybe TRBD1 (5 bases). Germline lookup yields CDR1 LGHDT and CDR2 YNNKEL (reference sequence). The CDR3 loop spans 14 amino acids. V lost 1 base, J lost 2 bases, and 9 bases lay in between.

This clone was recorded only once. The chain employs TRBV2 and TRBJ2-7, with no clear D. V lost 7 bases and J 7 bases, leaving 14 bases between the germline ends. The CDR3 spans 12 residues. Germline V lookup: CDR1 SNHLY, CDR2 FYNNEI. The CDR3 here is CASIRLRPEQYF. The CDR3 DNA is TGTGCCAGCATCAGGTTACGACCAGAGCAGTACTTC.

The CDR3 here is CASSNSGGPYEKLFF. The CDR3 DNA sequence: TGTGCCAGCAGCAACTCAGGGGGTCCCTATGAAAAACTGTTTTTT. The chain recombines TRBV9 with TRBJ1-4; 7 bases map to TRBD1. The V gene's germline CDR1 is SGDLS and CDR2 YYNGEE. This CDR3 is 15 amino acids long. The trim removed 4 bases at V and 6 bases at J, leaving 9 bases unmatched. Full variable domain (remainder filled in from reference TRBV9 and TRBJ1-4): DSGVTQTPKHLITATGQRVTLRCSPRSGDLSVYWYQQSLDQGLQFLIQYYNGEERAKGNILERFSAQQFPDLHSELNLSSLELGDSALYFCASSNSGGPYEKLFFGSGTQLSVL.

V and J are TRBV9 and TRBJ2-7, with a weak D call TRBD2 (6 bases). V was cut by 0 bases and J by 7 bases, with 11 bases left in between. This CDR3 has 13 residues. Germline CDR1 reads SGDLS; CDR2 reads YYNGEE. The CDR3, as DNA: TGTGCCAGCAGCGTAGACGGGGGTCGAGAGCAGTACTTC. This translates into CASSVDGGREQYF.

The rearrangement joins TRBV5-1 to TRBJ1-3; the D is unclear. In germline, CDR1 is SGHRS, CDR2 YFSETQ. Trimming cost V 1 base and J 0 bases, with 14 bases left between them. This CDR3 has 17 amino acids. The DNA of the CDR3 is TGCGCCAGCAGCTTGACTACTACCGGGTACTCTGGAAACACCATATATTTT. This sequence encodes CASSLTTTGYSGNTIYF.

The V and J genes are TRBV5-4 and TRBJ1-2; D is perhaps TRBD1 (6 bases). The V and J ends lost 0 bases and 0 bases respectively, with 9 bases between them. The germline V gene encodes CDR1 SGHNT and CDR2 YYREEE (reference sequence). The CDR3 runs 15 residues. Here the CDR3 reads CASSLAQGTNYGYTF. CDR3 DNA: TGTGCCAGCAGCTTGGCGCAGGGGACTAACTATGGCTACACCTTC.

The rearrangement joins TRBV24-1 to TRBJ1-2; D might be TRBD1 (5 bases). Trimming took off 4 bases at V and 6 bases at J, with 14 bases between the two ends. Germline CDR1 is KGHDR and CDR2 is SFDVKD. The CDR3 runs 14 residues. The CDR3 loop is CATSEGGTEDGYTF. Here the CDR3 DNA reads TGTGCCACCAGTGAAGGCGGGACGGAAGATGGCTACACCTTC.

The chain carries TRBV2 and TRBJ2-3; 12 bases match TRBD1. Trimming at V came to 6 bases and at J to 7 bases, leaving 8 bases not matched to a gene. The CDR3 is 15 amino acids. CDR1 is SNHLY, CDR2 FYNNEI, per germline. The CDR3 loop is CASSLGQGASNTQYF. The CDR3 region has the DNA TGTGCCAGCAGCCTGGGACAGGGGGCGTCAAATACGCAGTATTTT. The full variable domain, in which reference TRBV2 and TRBJ2-3 provide the parts outside the CDR3, is EPEVTQTPSHQVTQMGQEVILRCVPISNHLYFYWYRQILGQKVEFLVSFYNNEISEKSEIFDDQFSVERPDGSNFTLKIRSTKLEDSAMYFCASSLGQGASNTQYFGPGTRLTVL.

This clone appeared a few times. The rearrangement links TRBV9 to TRBJ1-1, with 8 bases aligning to TRBD1. Trimming at V came to 4 bases and at J to 5 bases, leaving 7 bases not matched to a gene. CDR1 and CDR2 (germline): SGDLS, YYNGEE. This CDR3 has 14 amino acids. Written as DNA, the CDR3 is TGTGCCAGCAGCCCCCAGACAGGGGAAACTGAAGCTTTCTTT. This translates into CASSPQTGETEAFF.

The chain is built from TRBV10-2 and TRBJ1-5; 10 nucleotides align to TRBD1. The CDR3 runs 16 residues. After removal of 8 bases from V and 2 bases from J, the junction contained 9 bases not matched to a gene. Germline CDR1 WSHSY, CDR2 SAAADI. The CDR3 sequence is CASSLSGTGGNQPQHF. As DNA, the CDR3 is TGCGCCAGCTCCCTTTCCGGGACAGGGGGCAATCAGCCCCAGCATTTT.

Only a few counts were recorded for this clone. This sequence joins TRBV5-6 and TRBJ1-2; TRBD1 is a possible D gene (6 bases). CDR1 and CDR2 from the germline V gene are SGHDT and YYEEEE. This CDR3 contains 11 residues. V was cut by 0 bases and J by 13 bases, with 10 bases left in between. CDR3 nucleotide sequence: TGTGCCAGCAGCTTGGGCACAGGGAGCACCTTC. It encodes CASSLGTGSTF.

This clone was observed a handful of times. The CDR3 spells CASTTSGPYEQYF. CDR3 nucleotide sequence: TGTGCCAGCACGACTAGCGGTCCCTACGAGCAGTACTTC. J is TRBJ2-7 and V is TRBV11-2; 9 bases align to TRBD2. Germline V gene sequence: CDR1 SGHAT, CDR2 FQNNGV. With 7 bases clipped from V and 2 bases from J, the junction kept 3 bases outside the gene matches. The CDR3 sequence is 13 residues long.

V usage is TRBV18 and J usage is TRBJ1-1; D is perhaps TRBD1 (6 bases). V shed 6 bases and J shed 5 bases, with 22 bases lying between them. Germline values: CDR1 KGHSH, CDR2 LQKENI. CDR3 length equals 16 residues. The CDR3 region is CASSPNRASRGTEAFF. DNA of the CDR3: TGTGCCAGCTCTCCTAACAGGGCGAGTAGAGGAACTGAAGCTTTCTTT.